This T cell receptor (beta chain) originates from a study of T cell responses to AZD1222 COVID-19 vaccine. Study summary: Second-dose recipients at about 4 or about 12 weeks were treated as one pooled group.

Comment on this clone: The antigen is undetermined.

Findings and caveats of the study: White British people made up most donors, females outnumbered males, and clonal diversity was possibly underestimated.

Germline values: CDR1 SGHRS, CDR2 YFSETQ. The CDR3 loop spans 12 amino acids. V dropped 2 bases and J dropped 7 bases, with 6 bases sitting between them. The assay was immunoSEQ multiplex PCR, and TCRdb's table has in-frame clones only and misses some. The sample yields about 140,000 clones, roughly 90% seen once. This chain links TRBV5-1 with TRBJ2-2; D gene ambiguous. This TCR derives from an adult in good health. This sample comprised peripheral blood, obtained on day 0 of AZD1222 vaccination. As DNA, the CDR3 is TGCGCCAGCAGCTTCTCTAGCGGGGAGCTGTTTTTT. Its translation is CASSFSSGELFF.